This T cell receptor (beta chain) was identified in a study of T cells in Graves' hyperthyroidism and ophthalmopathy. Stable Graves' hyperthyroidism denoted no ophthalmopathy progression over 18 months. Broader study findings: Most thyroid clonotypes expanded above 0.001 appeared in blood too.

A word on this clonotype: As yet, its antigen is unknown.

V trimming: 4 bases; J trimming: 0 bases; junction bases outside the gene matches: 5. Germline V gene sequence: CDR1 SGHNT, CDR2 YYREEE (reference sequence). The CDR3 is 15 residues long. There were TCR beta CDR3 regions amplified from RNA transcripts. TCR CDR3 regions were first amplified by RT-PCR with HTBI primers. One entry per CDR3 protein, called by TCRdb with MiXCR from the multiplex PCR reads. This sample has 700,000 or so distinct CDR3 sequences; about 17% occur once, and the top ten carry 8.4%. The sample consisted of blood. J is TRBJ2-3 and V is TRBV5-4; 7 positions match TRBD1. The clonotype originates from a man aged 18 to 29 with Graves' hyperthyroidism. As DNA, the CDR3 is TGTGCCAGCAGCCCGAGGGGGCTAAGCACAGATACGCAGTATTTT. The encoded protein is CASSPRGLSTDTQYF.